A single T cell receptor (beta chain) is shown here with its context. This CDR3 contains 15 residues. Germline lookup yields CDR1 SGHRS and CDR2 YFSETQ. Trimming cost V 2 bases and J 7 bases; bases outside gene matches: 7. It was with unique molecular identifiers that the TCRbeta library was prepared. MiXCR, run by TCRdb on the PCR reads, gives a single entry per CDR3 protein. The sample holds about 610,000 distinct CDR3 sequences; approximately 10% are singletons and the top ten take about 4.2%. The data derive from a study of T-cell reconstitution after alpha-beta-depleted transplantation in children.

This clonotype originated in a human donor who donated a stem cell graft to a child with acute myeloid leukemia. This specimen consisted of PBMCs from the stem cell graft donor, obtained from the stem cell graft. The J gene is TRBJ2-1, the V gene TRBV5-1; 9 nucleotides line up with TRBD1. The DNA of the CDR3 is TGCGCCAGCAGCTTAGACAGGGGGGTTCGGAATGAGCAGTTCTTC. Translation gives CASSLDRGVRNEQFF.